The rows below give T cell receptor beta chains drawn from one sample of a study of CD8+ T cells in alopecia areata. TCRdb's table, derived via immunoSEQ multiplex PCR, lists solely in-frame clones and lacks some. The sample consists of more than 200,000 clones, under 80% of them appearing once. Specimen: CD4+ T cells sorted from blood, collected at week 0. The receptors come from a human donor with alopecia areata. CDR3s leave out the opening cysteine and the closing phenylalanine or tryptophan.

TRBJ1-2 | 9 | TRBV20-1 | SATLRVGYT
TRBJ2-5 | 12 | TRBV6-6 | ASSYSKGAGGQY
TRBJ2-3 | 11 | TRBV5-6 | ASSLGTVGTQY
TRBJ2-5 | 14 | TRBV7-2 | ASSLLGLAGLRTQY
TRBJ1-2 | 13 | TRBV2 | ASSPRDRGNYGYT
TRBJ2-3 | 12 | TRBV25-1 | ASSPSGIGDTQY
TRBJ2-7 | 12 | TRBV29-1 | SVEEGQGRNEQY
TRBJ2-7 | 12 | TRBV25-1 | ASSANRGSYEQY
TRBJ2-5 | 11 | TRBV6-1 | ASSSQGEETQY
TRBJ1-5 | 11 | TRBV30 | AWSEGINQPQH
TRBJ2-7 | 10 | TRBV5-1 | ASSLPGGEQY
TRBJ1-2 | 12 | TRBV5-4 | ASSSAGMDYGYT
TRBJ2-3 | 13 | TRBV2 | ASERGTLGTDTQY
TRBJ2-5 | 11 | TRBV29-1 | SVAGLAGETQY
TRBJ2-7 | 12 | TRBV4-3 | ASKASLATYEQY
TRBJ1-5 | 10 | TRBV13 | ASSERGQPQH
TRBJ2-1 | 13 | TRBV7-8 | ASSFQRGPDNEQF
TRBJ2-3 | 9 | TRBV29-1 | STETGGTQY
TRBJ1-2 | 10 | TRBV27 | ASRVYGGGYT
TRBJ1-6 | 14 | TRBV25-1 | ASSDMTGDPNSPLH
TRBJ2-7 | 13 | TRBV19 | ASSIASGQYYEQY
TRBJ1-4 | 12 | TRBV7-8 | ASSSGSTNEKLF
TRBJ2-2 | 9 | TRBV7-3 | ASSLNGELF
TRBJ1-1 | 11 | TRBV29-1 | SVERPLNTEAF
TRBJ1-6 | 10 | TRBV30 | ASLGRASPLH
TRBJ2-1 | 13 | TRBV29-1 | SVEVGTGLIDEQF
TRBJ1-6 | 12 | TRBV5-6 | ASSLPASNSPLH
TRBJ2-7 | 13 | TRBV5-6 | ASSLAGLQTYEQY
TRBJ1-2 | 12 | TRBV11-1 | ASNLGGNSYGYT
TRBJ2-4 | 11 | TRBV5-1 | ASSSGQGDIQY
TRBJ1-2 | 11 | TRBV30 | AWRTGGATGYT
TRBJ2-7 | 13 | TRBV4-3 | ASSQRPGQTYEQY
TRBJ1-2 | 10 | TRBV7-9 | ASSLVGPSYT
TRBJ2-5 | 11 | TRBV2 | ASSGEGTETQY
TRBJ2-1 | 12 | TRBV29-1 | SVEDPEGVAEQF
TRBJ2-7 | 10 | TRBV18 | ASSGDSYEQY
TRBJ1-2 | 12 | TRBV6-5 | ASGRTSWNYGYT
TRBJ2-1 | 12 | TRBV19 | ASSAGVAYNEQF
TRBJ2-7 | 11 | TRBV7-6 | ASSPGSTYEQY
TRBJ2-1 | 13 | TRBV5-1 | ASSSGTASYNEQF
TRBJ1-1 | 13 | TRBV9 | ASSSEIRGFTEAF
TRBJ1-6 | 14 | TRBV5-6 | ASSPRDRPGNSPLH
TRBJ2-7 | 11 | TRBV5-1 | ASSGELNIEQY
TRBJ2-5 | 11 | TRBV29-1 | SVASAYQETQY
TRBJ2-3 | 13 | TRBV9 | ASSVAAFSTDTQY
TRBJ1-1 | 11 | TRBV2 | ASSEGEGTEAF
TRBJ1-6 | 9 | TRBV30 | AWGSNSPLH
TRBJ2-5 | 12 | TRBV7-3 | ATSIGGGAETQY
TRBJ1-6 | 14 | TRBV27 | ASSGPRFSYNSPLH
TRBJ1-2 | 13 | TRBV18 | ASSPVSHTSHGYT
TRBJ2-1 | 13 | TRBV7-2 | ASSQNSDSYNEQF
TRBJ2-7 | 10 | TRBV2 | ASNGYSYEQY
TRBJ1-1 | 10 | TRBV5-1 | ASRRDATEAF
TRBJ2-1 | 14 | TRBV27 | ASSLAGTGSSNEQF
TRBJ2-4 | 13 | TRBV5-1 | ASSSGGVAKNIQY
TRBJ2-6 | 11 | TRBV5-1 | ASYDSGANVLT
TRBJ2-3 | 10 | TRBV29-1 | SVASAADTQY